These 24 T cell receptor beta chains came from one sample sequenced in a study of blood T cell repertoires in COVID-19. Sequencing used immunoSEQ multiplex PCR; TCRdb keeps in-frame clones, though not all of them. This sample carries under 40,000 clones, 80% to 90% of them seen once, and the ten largest clones take 10%. Sample: peripheral blood. The receptors shown here come from a man at least 80 years old with active COVID-19.

The CDR3 nucleotides read TGCGCCAGCAGCCAAGGGTGGCGGGAGGGCTACAATGAGCAGTTCTTC. Amino acids: CASSQGWREGYNEQFF. This sequence joins TRBV4-3 and TRBJ2-1; 9 nucleotides line up with TRBD2. Trimming at V came to 1 base and at J to 3 bases, leaving 4 bases not matched to a gene. In germline, CDR1 is LGHNA, CDR2 YSLEER. This CDR3 region has 16 residues.

In this sample, this clone turned up once. The chain combines TRBV5-6 with TRBJ2-7; TRBD1 agrees at 8 bases. Germline V CDR1 and CDR2: SGHDT, YYEEEE. This CDR3 has 18 residues. The J segment lost 3 bases and the V segment lost 4 bases, leaving 18 bases of the junction unmatched. Here the CDR3 reads CASSRWPLWGTGIYEQYF. DNA of the CDR3: TGTGCCAGCAGCCGTTGGCCCCTATGGGGGACAGGTATCTACGAGCAGTACTTC.

This clone was picked up one time. The chain recombines TRBV5-1 with TRBJ2-7, with a possible D match to TRBD2 (7 bases). The V end lost 6 bases, the J end lost 5 bases, and 15 bases lay between the germline ends. The germline CDR1 and CDR2 sequences are SGHRS and YFSETQ. The CDR3 runs to 13 residues. The DNA for the CDR3 is TGCGCCAGCAAACGGGGGGCGGGAAACGAGCAGTACTTC. It is translated as CASKRGAGNEQYF. The full variable domain, with the rest looked up from reference TRBV5-1 and TRBJ2-7, is KAGVTQTPRYLIKTRGQQVTLSCSPISGHRSVSWYQQTPGQGLQFLFEYFSETQRNKGNFPGRFSGRQFSNSRSEMNVSTLELGDSALYLCASKRGAGNEQYFGPGTRLTVT.

The V call is TRBV28, the J call TRBJ2-1, with D unresolved. The V gene's germline CDR1 is MDHEN and CDR2 SYDVKM. Trimming pared 6 bases from V and 1 base from J, leaving 7 bases between. The CDR3 totals 13 residues. CDR3 loop: CASSYSSYNEQFF. CDR3 sequence (DNA): TGTGCCAGCAGCTACTCATCCTACAATGAGCAGTTCTTC.

This chain links TRBV15 with TRBJ1-3; unclear D gene. CDR1 is LNHNV, CDR2 YYDKDF, per germline (reference sequence). Trimming took 6 bases from V and 3 from J, leaving 3 bases between them. The CDR3 has 11 residues. The CDR3, as DNA: TGTGCCACCAGACTTGGAAACACCATATATTTT. The encoded protein is CATRLGNTIYF.

Points on this clone: One end of the junction varies from germline; a read error may be responsible. The V call is TRBV7-9, the J call TRBJ2-7, with TRBD2 identical over 13 bases. Germline CDR1 reads SEHNR; CDR2 reads FQNEAQ (reference sequence). The CDR3 contains 14 residues. CDR3 coding DNA: TGTGCCAGCAGCTTAGCTGGACTAGCGGGGGACCGGGACTTC. This codes for CASSLAGLAGDRDF.

This clone was observed once. The chain recombines TRBV4-3 with TRBJ2-2, with 8 bases aligning to TRBD1. This CDR3 is built from 17 residues. Per germline, CDR1 LGHNA and CDR2 YSLEER. V was clipped by 5 bases and J by 2 bases; unmatched bases: 10. CDR3 sequence (DNA): TGCGCCAGCAGCTCCGGGTGGGGACAGGCCAACACCGGGGAGCTGTTTTTT. Its protein is CASSSGWGQANTGELFF.

The gene calls are TRBV6-4 and TRBJ2-1; TRBD2 matches 16 bases. Trimming removed 5 bases from V and 4 bases from J; junction bases left unmatched: 11. This CDR3 contains 19 residues. CDR1 and CDR2 from the germline V gene are MRHNA and SNTAGT. The CDR3 loop reads CASSTISGLAGGRYNEQFF. For the CDR3, the DNA is TGTGCCAGCAGTACAATTTCGGGACTAGCGGGAGGGCGATACAATGAGCAGTTCTTC.

This chain joins TRBV5-1 and TRBJ2-1; TRBD2 agrees at 9 bases. The CDR3 runs 16 residues. The germline V gene encodes CDR1 SGHRS and CDR2 YFSETQ. Losses at the gene ends were 3 bases for V and 10 bases for J; bases not matched to a gene: 14. This CDR3 reads CASSSTPKGLADEQFF. The CDR3 coding sequence is TGCGCCAGCAGCTCTACCCCCAAGGGACTAGCCGACGAGCAGTTCTTC.

J is TRBJ1-5 and V is TRBV7-8; 8 bases are shared with TRBD1. The junction had 10 bases not matched to a gene; V was cut back by 4 bases and J by 5 bases. The CDR3 loop spans 16 amino acids. Germline CDR1 is SGHVS and CDR2 is FQNEAQ. The CDR3 DNA reads as TGTGCCAGCAGCTCTCGTTTAAGGGACAGGTATCAGCCCCAGCATTTT. The encoded protein is CASSSRLRDRYQPQHF.

The chain recombines TRBV7-9 with TRBJ1-2, with D perhaps TRBD1 (6 bases). V gave up 5 bases and J gave up 6 bases, with 25 bases separating them. The germline V gene has CDR1 SEHNR and CDR2 FQNEAQ (reference sequence). The CDR3 totals 17 residues. The CDR3 reads CASSPLSGVTQYNGYTF. In DNA form, the CDR3 reads TGTGCCAGCAGCCCCCTTTCAGGGGTCACCCAATACAATGGCTACACCTTC.

This chain uses TRBV6-5 with TRBJ2-7; D gene uncertain. In germline, CDR1 is MNHEY, CDR2 SVGAGI. The germline V and J ends were trimmed by 0 bases and 7 bases, with 16 bases remaining between them. The CDR3 length is 15 residues. The CDR3 region has the DNA TGTGCCAGCAGTTACTCGCGGTGGAGCCCCGTTGAGCAGTACTTC. It encodes CASSYSRWSPVEQYF.

The chain is built from TRBV3-1 (or the pseudogene TRBV3-2) and TRBJ2-3, with D tentatively TRBD2 (6 bases). Germline V gene lookup returns CDR1 LGHDT and CDR2 YNNKEL (reference sequence). The ends were cut back, 2 bases at V and 4 bases at J, with 10 bases in the middle. The CDR3 covers 14 residues. In DNA form, the CDR3 reads TGTGCCAGCAGCCAACGTAGCGGTGCAGATACGCAGTATTTT. Translated: CASSQRSGADTQYF.

This clone was counted a few times. The genes are TRBV28 and TRBJ2-1; 11 bases map to TRBD2. J gave up 7 bases and V 10 bases, and 12 bases lay outside the gene matches. This CDR3 contains 15 residues. The germline gives CDR1 MDHEN, CDR2 SYDVKM. This CDR3 is CATRLAGIAQNEQFF. CDR3 sequence (DNA): TGTGCCACCCGACTAGCGGGGATCGCACAAAATGAGCAGTTCTTC.

The table lists this clone with a count of one. The V gene is TRBV29-1, the J gene TRBJ2-1; TRBD1 is a possible D gene (5 bases). Germline-derived CDR1 and CDR2 are SQVTM and ANQGSEA. The CDR3 is made up of 12 amino acids. The V gene lost 7 bases and the J gene lost 7 bases, with 14 bases spanning the gap. The CDR3 region has the DNA TGCAGCGCGACAGTGGCTGGGAATGAGCAGTTCTTC. It yields the protein CSATVAGNEQFF.

The chain employs TRBV30 and TRBJ2-6, with 7 bases matching TRBD1. This CDR3 comprises 14 residues. J lost 4 bases, V lost 6 bases, and 6 bases had no gene match. CDR1 and CDR2 (germline): GTSNPN, SVGIG (reference sequence). The CDR3: CACNRGSGANVLTF. DNA for the CDR3: TGTGCCTGTAACAGGGGTAGCGGGGCCAACGTCCTGACTTTC. Filled out from reference TRBV30 and TRBJ2-6, the complete variable domain reads SQTIHQWPATLVQPVGSPLSLECTVEGTSNPNLYWYRQAAGRGLQLLFYSVGIGQISSEVPQNLSASRPQDRQFILSSKKLLLSDSGFYLCACNRGSGANVLTFGAGSRLTVL.

V gene TRBV3-1 (or the pseudogene TRBV3-2) combines with J gene TRBJ2-5; D possibly corresponds to TRBD2 (5 bases). V was shortened by 6 bases and J by 1 base, with 15 bases between the two germline ends. The germline V gene encodes CDR1 LGHDT and CDR2 YNNKEL (reference sequence). The CDR3 runs 15 residues. The CDR3 is CASSRLGGRQETQYF. Written as DNA, the CDR3 is TGTGCCAGCAGTCGACTCGGCGGGCGCCAAGAGACCCAGTACTTC.

The V gene is TRBV11-2, the J gene TRBJ2-7; D uncertain. The CDR3 covers 15 residues. V shed 0 bases and J shed 2 bases, with 11 bases lying between them. Germline loops: CDR1 SGHAT, CDR2 FQNNGV. The CDR3 loop reads CASSLDPAGTYEQYF. CDR3 in DNA: TGTGCCAGCAGCTTAGATCCCGCAGGTACCTACGAGCAGTACTTC.

The V gene is TRBV14, the J gene TRBJ2-5; D may be TRBD2 (6 bases). The CDR3 is 13 amino acids. V was shortened by 10 bases and J by 7 bases, with 19 bases between the two germline ends. Germline assignment: CDR1 SGHDN and CDR2 FVKESK. The CDR3 nucleotides read TGTGCCACCGCCCCCTTGGGGGGACGGACCCAGTACTTC. The encoded protein is CATAPLGGRTQYF. The full variable domain, in which reference TRBV14 and TRBJ2-5 provide the parts outside the CDR3, is EAGVTQFPSHSVIEKGQTVTLRCDPISGHDNLYWYRRVMGKEIKFLLHFVKESKQDESGMPNNRFLAERTGGTYSTLKVQPAELEDSGVYFCATAPLGGRTQYFGPGTRLLVL.

V and J are TRBV27 and TRBJ1-6; 7 bases map to TRBD1. There are 14 residues in the CDR3. With 6 bases clipped from V and 7 bases from J, the junction kept 6 bases outside the gene matches. The germline V gene has CDR1 MNHEY and CDR2 SMNVEV (reference sequence). The CDR3 DNA sequence: TGTGCCAGCAGGCCGGACAGGATCAATTCACCCCTCCACTTT. Translated, it gives CASRPDRINSPLHF.

The chain recombines TRBV15 with TRBJ2-2; TRBD1 aligns across 7 bases. Germline trimming cut 8 bases from V and 2 bases from J; bases unmatched to any gene: 5. Germline CDR1 and CDR2: LNHNV and YYDKDF (reference sequence). The CDR3 spans 14 residues. This CDR3 reads CATGDRPNTGELFF. The CDR3 nucleotides are TGTGCCACCGGGGACAGACCAAACACCGGGGAGCTGTTTTTT.

This chain connects TRBV7-8 to TRBJ1-5; perhaps TRBD1 as D (5 bases). The ends were cut back, 4 bases at V and 3 bases at J, with 13 bases in the middle. From germline, CDR1 is SGHVS and CDR2 FQNEAQ. This CDR3 has 15 residues. CDR3 sequence: CASSYETVNNQPQHF. In DNA form, the CDR3 reads TGTGCCAGCAGCTACGAGACAGTTAACAATCAGCCCCAGCATTTT.

The chain employs TRBV7-2 and TRBJ2-1; D gene unclear. Germline-derived CDR1 and CDR2 are SGHTA and FQGNSA. V lost 7 bases, J lost 0 bases, and 10 bases lay in between. The CDR3 extends over 14 amino acids. The CDR3 DNA reads TGTGCCAGCACCTCTAGTGCCTCCTACAATGAGCAGTTCTTC. This translates into CASTSSASYNEQFF.

The rearrangement uses TRBV19 and TRBJ2-1, with a possible D match to TRBD1 (5 bases). The CDR3 loop spans 15 amino acids. V was clipped by 1 base and J by 6 bases, with 13 bases between them. Looked up from germline, CDR1 is LNHDA and CDR2 is SQIVND (reference sequence). The CDR3 region has the DNA TGTGCCAGTAGTATAGGGGCAGGGATCGCCAATGAGCAGTTCTTC. Translation gives CASSIGAGIANEQFF. The whole variable domain, remainder taken from reference TRBV19 and TRBJ2-1, is DGGITQSPKYLFRKEGQNVTLSCEQNLNHDAMYWYRQDPGQGLRLIYYSQIVNDFQKGDIAEGYSVSREKKESFPLTVTSAQKNPTAFYLCASSIGAGIANEQFFGPGTRLTVL.